This T cell receptor beta chain was retrieved from a study of breast tumors, draining lymph nodes, adjacent tissues (dated by TCRdb to the mid-2010s). General notes on the study: Breast cancer patients provided tumor, adjacent nontumor tissue and axillary lymph nodes, and the study compared the TCR beta repertoires across these three sources. The study was designed to assess the relationships and possible T-cell exchange between tumor, surrounding tissue and draining lymph node repertoires in human breast cancer. What the study reported, not specific to this receptor: Tumors showed preferential V and J gene usage, and their T-cell repertoire diversity fell below that of lymph nodes yet above that of nontumor tissue. Tumor and nontumor tissue repertoires were found to be significantly more similar in luminal-like than in basal-like breast cancer. The data were judged consistent with most tumor T cells deriving from the lymph node and then expanding within tumor tissue. The study presented the conclusion that tumor T cells originate in lymph nodes as consistent with a hypothesis, not as something directly demonstrated.

Lymph node samples came from the axillary draining lymph nodes of breast cancer patients. The sequencer was an Illumina HiSeq 2000. Multiplex PCR amplification was used to generate the TCR beta chain libraries. The amplified TCR beta chain products were analyzed by high-throughput sequencing. The public sequencing data were trimmed at Q25 with fastp and processed into clonotypes with MiXCR by TCRdb, which kept only in-frame beta chains. Records with the same CDR3 protein are collapsed into one entry carrying the most frequent genes and DNA. This sample gives over 100,000 distinct CDR3 sequences in total; about 20% of them show up just once. The ten largest clones capture under 3% of the sample. Including the terminal cysteine and phenylalanine, the CDR3 comprises 15 residues. The kept DNA is CDR3 alone, 45 bases in frame from the first base. For this chain, trimming is 5 bases at the V end and 2 bases at the J end, and the number of junction bases without a gene match is 4.

This clonotype was detected ten times or more. Its antigen has not been determined. The record has no base qualities; no much larger clone is one base away. This sequence originates from a female donor with breast cancer. Some clones in this sample may be carry-over from other donors' samples. The V and J segments used are TRBV12-3 or TRBV12-4 and TRBJ2-2, and 8 junction bases match TRBD2. The sample consisted of axillary lymph node tissue. This receptor has the CDR3 CASSIGTRNTGELFF. The DNA sequence is given as TGTGCCAGCAGTATCGGGACTAGAAACACCGGGGAGCTGTTTTTT.